The next 30 T cell receptor beta chains were all read from a single sample in a study of blood T cell repertoires in COVID-19 (dated by TCRdb to the early 2020s). The library came from the immunoSEQ multiplex PCR assay. The table was pulled from immuneACCESS by TCRdb, which kept in-frame rearrangements only. Such tables lose some clones; where checked, under half of the loss comes from unresolved V genes, and the rest has no known cause. Recorded for this sample are about 39,000 clones; roughly 78% of them occurred a single time. Approximately 23% of the sample rests with the top ten. Material: peripheral blood. Receptors originate from a man in his 70s with acute or convalescent COVID-19.

This clone turned up a few times. The chain couples TRBV9 to TRBJ2-3; 7 bases are a match to TRBD2. This CDR3 comprises 12 residues. V gave up 3 bases and J gave up 6 bases; unmatched junction bases: 1. CDR1 is SGDLS, CDR2 YYNGEE, per germline. CDR3 region: CASSAGGDTQYF. The DNA for the CDR3 is TGTGCCAGCAGCGCGGGGGGTGATACGCAGTATTTT.

The rearrangement uses TRBV24-1 and TRBJ2-2, with 11 nucleotides matching TRBD1. The CDR3 is 16 residues long. With 3 bases clipped from V and 4 bases from J, the junction kept 3 bases outside the gene matches. CDR1 and CDR2 (germline): KGHDR, SFDVKD. CDR3 protein: CATSDAGQGGTGELFF. The CDR3 region has the DNA TGTGCCACCAGTGATGCGGGACAGGGGGGCACCGGGGAGCTGTTTTTT.

Here the CDR3 DNA reads TGTGCCAGTAAGCTAAGCGGGACCTACGAGCAGTACTTC. The encoded protein is CASKLSGTYEQYF. V usage is TRBV19 and J usage is TRBJ2-7, with TRBD2 matching 7 bases. CDR3 length equals 13 residues. With V trimmed by 7 bases and J by 2 bases, 5 bases remained unmatched. CDR1 is LNHDA, CDR2 SQIVND, per germline (reference sequence).

Only a few counts were recorded for this clone. The CDR3 protein is CASSPDRSNEQFF. CDR3 bases: TGTGCCAGCAGTCCGGACAGGTCCAATGAGCAGTTCTTC. The chain is built from TRBV5-4 and TRBJ2-1, with 7 bases lining up with TRBD1. Trimming removed 5 bases from V and 6 bases from J; junction bases left unmatched: 5. This CDR3 contains 13 residues. Germline V gene data show CDR1 as SGHNT and CDR2 as YYREEE (reference sequence).

The V and J genes are TRBV19 and TRBJ2-3, with D maybe TRBD1 (5 bases). Trimming removed 4 bases at V and 2 bases at J, with 13 bases between. Germline V CDR1 and CDR2: LNHDA, SQIVND (reference sequence). The CDR3 has 15 amino acids. The CDR3 DNA reads TGTGCCAGTAGTAGCAGGGCCAGGGCCACAGATACGCAGTATTTT. Residues: CASSSRARATDTQYF. Based on the CDR3 plus reference TRBV19 and TRBJ2-3, the full variable domain is DGGITQSPKYLFRKEGQNVTLSCEQNLNHDAMYWYRQDPGQGLRLIYYSQIVNDFQKGDIAEGYSVSREKKESFPLTVTSAQKNPTAFYLCASSSRARATDTQYFGPGTRLTVL.

This clone occurred once. This sequence joins TRBV27 and TRBJ1-3; maybe TRBD1 (6 bases). The CDR3 is 15 amino acids. CDR1 is MNHEY and CDR2 is SMNVEV in the germline V gene (reference sequence). V shed 5 bases and J shed 2 bases, with 13 bases lying between them. The CDR3 here is CASSPRGYTGNTIYF. The CDR3 bases are TGTGCCAGCAGTCCGAGGGGGTACACTGGAAACACCATATATTTT.

The chain joins TRBV3-1 (or the pseudogene TRBV3-2) to TRBJ2-1; D possibly corresponds to TRBD2 (7 bases). V was trimmed by 6 bases and J by 10 bases, leaving 13 bases between them. The germline CDR1 and CDR2 sequences are LGHDT and YNNKEL (reference sequence). The CDR3 runs 12 residues. CDR3 bases: TGTGCCAGCAGTCACAGGGAGGGCGAGCAGTTCTTC. Translating gives CASSHREGEQFF.

CDR3 region: CASSLRDRVTEAFF. Here the CDR3 DNA reads TGCGCCAGCAGCTTGCGGGACAGGGTCACTGAAGCTTTCTTT. The chain couples TRBV5-1 to TRBJ1-1; 9 nucleotides line up with TRBD1. Unmatched junction bases numbered 2, after V lost 1 base and J lost 4 bases. The CDR3 contains 14 residues. Germline-derived CDR1 and CDR2 are SGHRS and YFSETQ.

The chain joins TRBV24-1 to TRBJ2-3; 7 bases align to TRBD2. The CDR3 totals 16 residues. Germline CDR1 is KGHDR and CDR2 is SFDVKD. V shed 4 bases and J 7 bases; nucleotides not matched to a gene: 13. The CDR3 loop is CATSDPGLEDRHTQYF. CDR3 coding DNA: TGTGCCACCAGTGACCCCGGACTAGAAGATCGCCATACGCAGTATTTT.

This chain connects TRBV9 to TRBJ2-2, with 14 bases that match TRBD2. This CDR3 contains 19 residues. Trimming removed 3 bases from V and 6 bases from J; junction bases left unmatched: 13. Germline-derived CDR1 and CDR2 are SGDLS and YYNGEE. The CDR3 DNA reads as TGTGCCAGCAGCGCTCCGACTAGCGGGAGGGCCGTTACACCCGGGGAGCTGTTTTTT. Translated: CASSAPTSGRAVTPGELFF.

The J gene is TRBJ1-5, the V gene TRBV7-3, with D maybe TRBD1 (6 bases). With 4 bases removed from V and 0 bases from J, the gap between germline ends came to 16 bases. Germline V gives CDR1 SGHTA, CDR2 FQGTGA. The CDR3 is 17 residues long. CDR3 nucleotide sequence: TGTGCCAGCAGCTCCCTACAGGGCCCGTATAGCAATCAGCCCCAGCATTTT. Its translation: CASSSLQGPYSNQPQHF. The complete variable domain, with remaining parts taken from reference TRBV7-3 and TRBJ1-5, reads GAGVSQTPSNKVTEKGKYVELRCDPISGHTALYWYRQSLGQGPEFLIYFQGTGAADDSGLPNDRFFAVRPEGSVSTLKIQRTERGDSAVYLCASSSLQGPYSNQPQHFGDGTRLSIL.

The chain joins TRBV5-1 to TRBJ2-3; TRBD1 might be the D (6 bases). Trimming pared 4 bases from V and 2 bases from J, leaving 14 bases between. The CDR3 runs 15 residues. Germline V gene sequence: CDR1 SGHRS, CDR2 YFSETQ. In nucleotides, the CDR3 is TGCGCCAGCAGCCTGGACAGCCCGCCCACAGATACGCAGTATTTT. Translated, it gives CASSLDSPPTDTQYF.

There are a few counts of this clone. CDR3 coding DNA: TGTGCCAGCAGCTCCCTCCTAGCGGGGTCCTACAATGAGCAGTTCTTC. Amino acid sequence: CASSSLLAGSYNEQFF. The chain couples TRBV7-2 to TRBJ2-1, with 9 positions matching TRBD2. The CDR3 runs 16 residues. The germline V gene has CDR1 SGHTA and CDR2 FQGNSA. V shed 4 bases, J shed 1 base, and the junction held 5 bases outside the gene matches.

This rearrangement joins TRBV3-1 (or the pseudogene TRBV3-2) to TRBJ1-1, with a possible D match to TRBD1 (5 bases). Trimming took off 1 base at V and 0 bases at J, with 9 bases between the two ends. CDR3 length: 15 amino acids. CDR1 is LGHDT and CDR2 is YNNKEL in the germline V gene (reference sequence). CDR3 amino acids: CASSQVDSLNTEAFF. The CDR3 DNA follows: TGTGCCAGCAGCCAAGTAGACAGCTTGAACACTGAAGCTTTCTTT.

The CDR3 DNA follows: TGTGCCAGCAGTCACGGGGAGGGCAATCAGCCCCAGCATTTT. Protein sequence: CASSHGEGNQPQHF. The chain uses TRBV6-6 and TRBJ1-5, with D hard to call. Germline loops: CDR1 MNHNY, CDR2 SVGAGI (reference sequence). The CDR3 is 14 amino acids. V lost 5 bases to trimming and J lost 2 bases, with 10 bases between them.

The V gene is TRBV9, the J gene TRBJ2-2; 13 bases agree with TRBD2. The J segment lost 6 bases and the V segment lost 0 bases, leaving 2 bases of the junction unmatched. CDR1 is SGDLS and CDR2 is YYNGEE in the germline V gene. The CDR3 is 16 residues long. The CDR3 DNA reads TGTGCCAGCAGCGTAGGCGGACTAGCGGGAGCCGGGGAGCTGTTTTTT. It yields the protein CASSVGGLAGAGELFF. Variable domain in full (rest from reference TRBV9 and TRBJ2-2): DSGVTQTPKHLITATGQRVTLRCSPRSGDLSVYWYQQSLDQGLQFLIQYYNGEERAKGNILERFSAQQFPDLHSELNLSSLELGDSALYFCASSVGGLAGAGELFFGEGSRLTVL.

CDR3 sequence (DNA): TGCGCCAGCAGCTTGGAGGCCCACAGGGGGACTGAAGCTTTCTTT. Translation gives CASSLEAHRGTEAFF. The chain combines TRBV5-1 with TRBJ1-1; 8 bases are shared with TRBD1. The germline V gene has CDR1 SGHRS and CDR2 YFSETQ. V was pared by 0 bases and J by 5 bases, with 6 bases of the junction left unmatched. This CDR3 is 15 amino acids long.

The V and J genes are TRBV6-2 or TRBV6-3 and TRBJ1-4; weak D call: TRBD1 (5 bases). Trimming removed 6 bases from V and 7 bases from J, with 18 bases in between. The CDR3 is 15 residues long. Germline lookup yields CDR1 MNHEY and CDR2 SVGEGT. The CDR3 spells CASSPTGENSEKLFF. In DNA form, the CDR3 reads TGTGCCAGCAGCCCAACAGGAGAGAATAGTGAAAAACTGTTTTTT.

This clone was seen at least ten times. This sample includes further DNA sequences coding for the same CDR3. The chain links TRBV24-1 to TRBJ2-7, with 10 positions matching TRBD2. From germline, CDR1 is KGHDR and CDR2 SFDVKD. The CDR3 has 14 amino acids. J lost 6 bases, V lost 5 bases, and 6 bases had no gene match. CDR3 DNA: TGTGCCACCAGTGGAGCGGGAGGGCCCTCCGAGCAGTACTTC. Protein: CATSGAGGPSEQYF.

This sequence joins TRBV19 and TRBJ1-5; D ambiguous. Germline V CDR1 and CDR2: LNHDA, SQIVND (reference sequence). This CDR3 has 13 residues. V was cut by 5 bases and J by 5 bases, with 10 bases left in between. CDR3 in DNA: TGTGCCAGTAGTGCGGTGGAGGATCAGCCCCAGCATTTT. Amino acids: CASSAVEDQPQHF.

The gene calls are TRBV19 and TRBJ2-1; TRBD2 matches at 9 bases. Germline values: CDR1 LNHDA, CDR2 SQIVND (reference sequence). Trimming removed 7 bases from V and 4 bases from J; junction bases left unmatched: 8. The CDR3 has 15 residues. CDR3 in amino acids: CASKLAGTQYNEQFF. CDR3 sequence (DNA): TGTGCCAGTAAGCTAGCGGGGACCCAATACAATGAGCAGTTCTTC.

The chain carries TRBV5-1 and TRBJ1-4; TRBD1 aligns across 8 bases. With V trimmed by 4 bases and J by 3 bases, 8 bases remained unmatched. Germline CDR1 reads SGHRS; CDR2 reads YFSETQ. The CDR3 spans 16 residues. CDR3 amino acids: CASSGQGSAANEKLFF. CDR3 sequence (DNA): TGCGCCAGCAGCGGACAGGGATCGGCTGCTAATGAAAAACTGTTTTTT.

The table lists this clone with a few counts. V and J are TRBV2 and TRBJ2-1, with D perhaps TRBD2 (5 bases). CDR3 length: 14 amino acids. The V and J ends lost 4 bases and 0 bases respectively, with 7 bases between them. CDR1 and CDR2 (germline): SNHLY, FYNNEI. The CDR3 reads CASSGEISYNEQFF. DNA for the CDR3: TGTGCCAGCAGTGGGGAGATCTCCTACAATGAGCAGTTCTTC.

This clone was recorded a few times. The gene calls are TRBV7-2 and TRBJ2-3; maybe TRBD2 (5 bases). CDR1 SGHTA and CDR2 FQGNSA come from the germline V gene. V lost 4 bases to trimming and J lost 2 bases, with 16 bases between them. The CDR3 is made up of 16 amino acids. CDR3 protein: CASSYPPREHTDTQYF. The CDR3, as DNA: TGTGCCAGCAGCTACCCTCCACGGGAACACACAGATACGCAGTATTTT.

The chain has TRBV7-4 and TRBJ1-1, with D possibly matching TRBD1 (6 bases). Trimming removed 7 bases from V and 5 bases from J, with 23 bases in between. Germline lookup yields CDR1 SGHVT and CDR2 SQSDAQ. The CDR3 covers 16 residues. The CDR3 sequence is CASNLAGHQGWTEAFF. The CDR3 region has the DNA TGTGCCAGCAACCTAGCGGGACACCAAGGGTGGACTGAAGCTTTCTTT.

The rearrangement joins TRBV20-1 to TRBJ1-1; weak D call: TRBD1 (6 bases). This CDR3 region has 11 residues. Germline CDR1 and CDR2: DFQATT and SNEGSKA (reference sequence). The CDR3 nucleotides are TGCGGTTCCAGGGGAAACACTGAAGCTTTCTTT. Translation: CGSRGNTEAFF.

The CDR3 coding sequence is TGCAGTGCTCGACAGGTTCCTGGCTACACCTTC. Encoded protein: CSARQVPGYTF. This chain joins TRBV20-1 and TRBJ1-2, with D possibly matching TRBD1 (6 bases). The CDR3 is made up of 11 amino acids. The ends were cut back, 5 bases at V and 7 bases at J, with 11 bases in the middle. Germline V gene data show CDR1 as DFQATT and CDR2 as SNEGSKA (reference sequence).

This clone was observed a single time. The chain couples TRBV14 to TRBJ2-7; 7 bases map to TRBD1. In germline, CDR1 is SGHDN, CDR2 FVKESK. The CDR3 loop spans 15 amino acids. The junction had 10 bases not matched to a gene; V was cut back by 4 bases and J by 4 bases. CDR3 nucleotide sequence: TGTGCCAGCAGCCGTTCCCCGGGACAGATTTACGAGCAGTACTTC. Translated, it gives CASSRSPGQIYEQYF.

The chain links TRBV19 to TRBJ2-5; 7 bases align to TRBD1. The germline CDR1 and CDR2 sequences are LNHDA and SQIVND (reference sequence). V lost 4 bases and J lost 2; bases outside the gene matches: 7. This CDR3 is built from 15 residues. The CDR3 here is CASSRTGTAQETQYF. CDR3 bases: TGTGCCAGTAGTAGAACCGGGACAGCTCAAGAGACCCAGTACTTC.

This rearrangement joins TRBV28 to TRBJ1-6; unclear D gene. CDR1 and CDR2 from the germline V gene are MDHEN and SYDVKM. V was cut by 2 bases and J by 10 bases, with 12 bases left in between. The CDR3 contains 14 residues. The CDR3 here is CASSLAPGVSPLHF. Written as DNA, the CDR3 is TGTGCCAGCAGTTTAGCCCCCGGGGTGTCACCCCTCCACTTT.